The rows below give T cell receptor beta chains drawn from one sample of a study of Ad26.COV2.S vaccination and SARS-CoV-2 variants. Repertoires were generated with immunoSEQ multiplex PCR, while TCRdb's copy carries only in-frame clones and drops some. In the table there are some 300,000 clones, roughly 80% of which are singletons. The input for sequencing was peripheral blood, taken in a trial of Ad26.COV2.S vaccine versus placebo. These receptors came from a person aged 18-65 years who received the Ad26.COV2.S COVID-19 vaccine or a placebo. The CDR3 runs from the conserved cysteine through the conserved F or W. A D gene is named only where the DNA matches it firmly. Only some rows state a clone size, as once, few, many or a class for expanded clones.

CDR3nt	CDR3aa	d_gene	v_gene	j_gene	abundance
TGTGCCAGCAGTCCGACTAGGGGGGGCAATGAGCAGTTCTTC	CASSPTRGGNEQFF	-	TRBV6-4	TRBJ2-1	-
TGTGCCAGCAGCCCGGACAGGGCGGATTCACCCCTCTACTTT	CASSPDRADSPLYF	TRBD1	TRBV6-4	TRBJ1-6	-
TGTGCCAGTAGTATATACGACGATGAAGCTTTCTTT	CASSIYDDEAFF	-	TRBV19	TRBJ1-1	-
TGTGCCAGCAGCTTAGATTCACTAGCGGGGTCAGCGGACGAGCAGTACTTC	CASSLDSLAGSADEQYF	TRBD2	TRBV11-2	TRBJ2-7	-
TGCGCCAGCAGCCCCGGACTAGCGGGGAGCTCCTACAATGAGCAGTTCTTC	CASSPGLAGSSYNEQFF	TRBD2	TRBV5-1	TRBJ2-1	-
TGCGCCAGCAGCTCGGGACGGACTTTGGAGCAGTACTTC	CASSSGRTLEQYF	-	TRBV5-1	TRBJ2-7	-
TGTGCCAGTAGTTTTCTCACGGGGAACCAGCCCCAGCATTTT	CASSFLTGNQPQHF	-	TRBV19	TRBJ1-5	-
TGTGCCAGCAGCTTAGTAGGTGGCCGAAATGAAAAACTGTTTTTT	CASSLVGGRNEKLFF	-	TRBV7-6	TRBJ1-4	-
TGTGCCAGCAGTGATACGAGGGGACCGACTGGAAACACCATATATTTT	CASSDTRGPTGNTIYF	-	TRBV6-1	TRBJ1-3	-
TGTGCCAGCAGTCCACAGCCTCTGGGGGCCAACGTCCTGACTTTC	CASSPQPLGANVLTF	-	TRBV6-4	TRBJ2-6	-
TGTGCCAGCAGTCCCACTAGCGCCAGCTCCTACAATGAGCAGTTCTTC	CASSPTSASSYNEQFF	TRBD2	TRBV27	TRBJ2-1	-
TGTGCCAGCAGCTTGGGGTTAGGGAAGCTCTTCTACTGGGATGGCTACACCTTC	CASSLGLGKLFYWDGYTF	-	TRBV5-5	TRBJ1-2	-
TGTGCCAGCAGCTTGGGGGCCGGGGGAAATCAGCCCCAGCATTTT	CASSLGAGGNQPQHF	-	TRBV5-4	TRBJ1-5	-
TGTGCCAGCAGCCACACAGGCTCTGGGGCCAACGTCCTGACTTTC	CASSHTGSGANVLTF	-	TRBV3-1/TRBV3-2	TRBJ2-6	-
TGTGCCAGCAGCGCATACCCCTCGGGCGGGGGGGCTCAGACCCAGTACTTC	CASSAYPSGGGAQTQYF	TRBD2	TRBV9	TRBJ2-5	-
TGCGCCAGCAGCGCCCGACAGGCCGCGTCGAACACTGAAGCTTTCTTT	CASSARQAASNTEAFF	-	TRBV5-1	TRBJ1-1	-
TGTGCCAGCAGCGTAGTACCGACCTCTGGAAACACCATATATTTT	CASSVVPTSGNTIYF	-	TRBV9	TRBJ1-3	-
TGTGCCAGCAGCCCTGACTGGATAAACACCGGGGAGCTGTTTTTT	CASSPDWINTGELFF	-	TRBV5-4	TRBJ2-2	-
TGTGCCAGCCTGACAGGGGTGGGTCAGCCCCAGCATTTT	CASLTGVGQPQHF	TRBD1	TRBV6-4	TRBJ1-5	-
TGTGCCATTTTGCCGTATTCCGGTGGGGACACTGAAGCTTTCTTT	CAILPYSGGDTEAFF	-	TRBV21-1	TRBJ1-1	-
TGTGCCAGCAGCTTCTCGGGTGGGCCGCAAGAGACCCAGTACTTC	CASSFSGGPQETQYF	-	TRBV11-2	TRBJ2-5	-
TGCAGCGTTGGTGGGGCGGGCTACACTGAAGCTTTCTTT	CSVGGAGYTEAFF	-	TRBV29-1	TRBJ1-1	-
TGTGCCAGCAGCCCGCTCGGGCTGCAAGAGACCCAGTACTTC	CASSPLGLQETQYF	-	TRBV5-4	TRBJ2-5	-
TGTGCCAGCAGCCCGGGAGGAGGGGATTTTAGGTCTGGGGCCAACGTCCTGACTTTC	CASSPGGGDFRSGANVLTF	TRBD2	TRBV5-6	TRBJ2-6	-
TGCGCCAGCAGCCGTCGACAGGCGAGCCAAGAGACCCAGTACTTC	CASSRRQASQETQYF	-	TRBV5-1	TRBJ2-5	-
TGTGCCAGCAGCTTTGGGGGAAACACCATATATTTT	CASSFGGNTIYF	-	TRBV5-4	TRBJ1-3	-
TGTGCCACCAGCCCCGGTCGGGTTGGCTACGAGCAGTACTTC	CATSPGRVGYEQYF	-	TRBV15	TRBJ2-7	-
TGTGCCAGCAGCGGACAGTCGTACACTGAAGCTTTCTTT	CASSGQSYTEAFF	-	TRBV7-8	TRBJ1-1	-
TGTGCCACCAGTGATTATACAGGGAAAGGAGACAATGAGCAGTTCTTC	CATSDYTGKGDNEQFF	-	TRBV24-1	TRBJ2-1	-
TGTGCCAGCAGCTTGTTTAGCGTGACAGGGGGGACTGAAGCTTTCTTT	CASSLFSVTGGTEAFF	TRBD1	TRBV7-6	TRBJ1-1	-
TGTGCCAGCAGCTCAAGTACGGGGGCCTCCCAGGGGACCCAGTACTTC	CASSSSTGASQGTQYF	-	TRBV9	TRBJ2-5	-
TGTGCCAGCAGTGAAGGTGGGGCGCCATTAATAGATACGCAGTATTTT	CASSEGGAPLIDTQYF	-	TRBV6-1	TRBJ2-3	-
TGTGCCAGCAGTTTTAAATGGAGGGTTTCGTCTAACTATGGCTACACCTTC	CASSFKWRVSSNYGYTF	-	TRBV28	TRBJ1-2	-
TGTGCCAGCAGAGAGAGACCGGGACAGAATCGCGATGAGCAGTTCTTC	CASRERPGQNRDEQFF	TRBD1	TRBV7-3	TRBJ2-1	-
TGTGCCAGCAGTGAGACAGGGGCTGGGGCCAACGTCCTGACTTTC	CASSETGAGANVLTF	TRBD1	TRBV6-1	TRBJ2-6	-
TGTGCCAGCAGCTTAGGACAGGGAGCAGGAAACACCATATATTTT	CASSLGQGAGNTIYF	-	TRBV13	TRBJ1-3	-
TGTGCCACCAGCAGAGATGGTCTCTATGGCTACACCTTC	CATSRDGLYGYTF	-	TRBV15	TRBJ1-2	-
TGTGCCAGCAGTTGGGACACCTATGGCTACACCTTC	CASSWDTYGYTF	-	TRBV28	TRBJ1-2	once
TGTGCCAGCAGTTCACCACGGGGGGCTGCTGGAAACACCATATATTTT	CASSSPRGAAGNTIYF	-	TRBV6-6	TRBJ1-3	-
TGTGCCAGCAGCCCCTCAGCAGACCATACGCAGTATTTT	CASSPSADHTQYF	-	TRBV5-5	TRBJ2-3	-
TGTGCCAGCAGTGAAGTCGGGGGGGAGCAGTTCTTC	CASSEVGGEQFF	TRBD2	TRBV2	TRBJ2-1	many
TGCGCCAGCAGCTTGCGGGGGGGCTCTGGAAACACCATATATTTT	CASSLRGGSGNTIYF	-	TRBV5-1	TRBJ1-3	-
TGCGCCAGCAGCTTCCTGGGGGATAGTGGCTACACCTTC	CASSFLGDSGYTF	-	TRBV5-1	TRBJ1-2	many
TGTGCCAGCAGCTCTTTCCCCGGGACGGCGACCTACGAGCAGTACTTC	CASSSFPGTATYEQYF	-	TRBV5-5	TRBJ2-7	-
TGTGCCATCGGGACAGGAACCTATGGCTACACCTTC	CAIGTGTYGYTF	TRBD1	TRBV10-3	TRBJ1-2	-
TGTGCCAGCAGCTCCGAGACCGACATCTCCTATAATTCACCCCTCCACTTT	CASSSETDISYNSPLHF	-	TRBV5-4	TRBJ1-6	-
TGTGCCAGCAGTAAGCGGGACAGGGGTGGACCTGGGGCCAACGTCCTGACTTTC	CASSKRDRGGPGANVLTF	TRBD1	TRBV27	TRBJ2-6	-
TGTGCCAGCAGTGAAACGGGCAGGGATGGCTACACCTTC	CASSETGRDGYTF	-	TRBV2	TRBJ1-2	-
TGCGCCAGCAGCGGCGGGGGGGAAGAGACCCAGTACTTC	CASSGGGEETQYF	TRBD2	TRBV5-1	TRBJ2-5	-
TGTGCCAGCAGTTATTGGGCAGGAAATGAAAAACTGTTTTTT	CASSYWAGNEKLFF	-	TRBV6-5	TRBJ1-4	-
TGTGCCAGCAGCTTAGCCTCTGGGGCCAACGTCCTGACTTTC	CASSLASGANVLTF	-	TRBV7-9	TRBJ2-6	-
TGTGCCAGCAGCGCTCGAACGGTAGGGGATGGTGAGCAGTTCTTC	CASSARTVGDGEQFF	-	TRBV9	TRBJ2-1	-